This is a list of T cell receptor beta chains from one sample in a study of T cell changes during pregnancy in multiple sclerosis. Profiling relied on immunoSEQ multiplex PCR, and the TCRdb table lists in-frame clones only, not all of them. This sample has about 58,000 clones, with about 90% found just once. Source: CD4+ T cells from peripheral blood mononuclear cells, taken after pregnancy. These receptors all come from a female donor in good health, enrolled as a control in a pregnancy study. Each CDR3 is given with its conserved first and last residue. Fields, in order: clone size, V gene, D gene, J gene, CDR3 protein, CDR3 DNA. D genes are given only for firm matches. Clone sizes are given selectively: once, few, many, or a class where the clone is expanded.

>-|TRBV9|-|TRBJ2-2
CASSVGLLTGELFF
TGTGCCAGCAGCGTAGGGCTCCTTACCGGGGAGCTGTTTTTT
>-|TRBV7-9|TRBD1|TRBJ2-1
CASSLLPGQRNEQFF
TGTGCCAGCAGCTTGTTACCGGGACAGAGGAATGAGCAGTTCTTC
>-|TRBV5-1|TRBD1|TRBJ2-1
CASSRGQGSYNEQFF
TGCGCCAGCAGCCGGGGACAGGGCTCCTACAATGAGCAGTTCTTC
>-|TRBV5-4|TRBD2|TRBJ2-1
CASSLLAGVGEQFF
TGTGCCAGCAGCTTGCTAGCGGGGGTGGGTGAGCAGTTCTTC
>-|TRBV9|-|TRBJ2-1
CASSSRVGEINNEQFF
TGTGCCAGTTCGTCGAGGGTGGGAGAGATTAACAATGAGCAGTTCTTC
>-|TRBV7-2|TRBD2|TRBJ2-3
CASSFGGGPDTQYF
TGTGCCAGCAGCTTCGGGGGGGGCCCAGATACGCAGTATTTT
>-|TRBV11-2|-|TRBJ1-5
CASSSAGPNQPQHF
TGTGCCAGCAGCTCAGCGGGCCCGAATCAGCCCCAGCATTTT
>-|TRBV27|TRBD1|TRBJ2-7
CASSLSPGQAAKSYEQYF
TGTGCCAGCAGTTTATCCCCGGGACAGGCGGCCAAATCCTACGAGCAGTACTTC
>-|TRBV5-4|TRBD1|TRBJ1-6
CASSLEGAGMDSPLHF
TGTGCCAGCAGCTTGGAGGGGGCAGGGATGGATTCACCCCTCCACTTT
>-|TRBV5-8|TRBD1|TRBJ2-1
CASSPGTGVFNEQFF
TGTGCCAGCAGCCCTGGGACAGGGGTCTTCAATGAGCAGTTCTTC
>-|TRBV7-6|-|TRBJ2-2
CASSLALQDGELFF
TGTGCCAGCAGCTTAGCGCTCCAGGACGGGGAGCTGTTTTTT
>once|TRBV5-1|-|TRBJ2-5
CASSLFRGTETQYF
TGCGCCAGCAGCTTGTTCAGGGGTACGGAGACCCAGTACTTC
>few|TRBV5-5|TRBD1|TRBJ1-1
CASSFPKGATEAFF
TGTGCCAGCAGCTTCCCAAAGGGGGCCACTGAAGCTTTCTTT
>-|TRBV7-2|-|TRBJ1-1
CASSLDRRIEAFF
TGTGCCAGCAGCCTCGACAGGAGGATTGAAGCTTTCTTT
>few|TRBV2|-|TRBJ2-7
CASSEISGIGEQYF
TGTGCCAGCAGTGAGATTTCGGGGATCGGGGAGCAGTACTTC
>-|TRBV7-3|TRBD2|TRBJ2-5
CASSLIGRTSGGQETQYF
TGTGCCAGCAGCTTAATCGGAAGGACTAGCGGGGGGCAAGAGACCCAGTACTTC
>few|TRBV20-1|-|TRBJ2-3
CSAENWDTQYF
TGCAGTGCGGAGAATTGGGATACGCAGTATTTT
>-|TRBV9|TRBD1|TRBJ1-6
CASSARDRSSYNSPLHF
TGTGCCAGCAGCGCCCGGGACAGGAGCTCCTATAATTCACCCCTCCACTTT
>-|TRBV19|TRBD2|TRBJ2-7
CASSINGEGFEQYF
TGTGCCAGTAGTATTAACGGGGAGGGTTTCGAGCAGTACTTC
>-|TRBV6-1|TRBD1|TRBJ1-2
CASSEGGGVGYGYTF
TGTGCCAGCAGTGAAGGAGGGGGCGTAGGGTATGGCTACACCTTC
>-|TRBV7-3|TRBD1|TRBJ1-3
CASSLAQQGAVGNTIYF
TGTGCCAGCAGCCTGGCTCAACAGGGGGCGGTCGGAAACACCATATATTTT
>-|TRBV6-1|TRBD2|TRBJ2-3
CASSVTGGPGTDTQYF
TGTGCCAGCAGTGTAACGGGGGGGCCCGGCACAGATACGCAGTATTTT
>-|TRBV29-1|TRBD2|TRBJ2-1
CSVILPGGATYNEQFF
TGCAGCGTTATCCTTCCCGGGGGGGCGACCTACAATGAGCAGTTCTTC
>once|TRBV19|-|TRBJ1-1
CASSIRSTEAFF
TGTGCCAGTAGTATACGGTCCACTGAAGCTTTCTTT